These 30 T cell receptor beta chains were all obtained from the same sample, sequenced in a study of control samples from healthy donors and cancer patients. The assay was immunoSEQ multiplex PCR, and TCRdb's table has in-frame clones only and misses some. The sample carries some 130,000 clones, about nine tenths recorded once. Sequences were obtained from blood. The receptors here all came from a man between 18 and 35 years old in good health.

This chain joins TRBV6-5 and TRBJ2-7; TRBD1 matches 8 bases. This CDR3 contains 13 residues. With 8 bases clipped from V and 2 bases from J, the junction kept 5 bases outside the gene matches. Looked up from germline, CDR1 is MNHEY and CDR2 is SVGAGI. The CDR3 nucleotides read TGTGCCAGCCGGACAGGGCCCCCCTACGAGCAGTACTTC. Protein: CASRTGPPYEQYF.

The chain has TRBV7-9 and TRBJ2-7; D call uncertain. Deletions cut 6 bases from V and 1 base from J, with 7 bases between. Germline V gene sequence: CDR1 SEHNR, CDR2 FQNEAQ (reference sequence). This CDR3 is built from 12 residues. The DNA for the CDR3 is TGTGCCAGCAGAGACGGGTCCTACGAGCAGTACTTC. It specifies CASRDGSYEQYF.

The chain is built from TRBV5-4 and TRBJ2-5; perhaps TRBD1 as D (5 bases). V was trimmed by 3 bases and J by 2 bases, leaving 5 bases between them. Per the germline V gene, CDR1 is SGHNT and CDR2 is YYREEE (reference sequence). The CDR3 loop spans 12 amino acids. Written as DNA, the CDR3 is TGTGCCAGCAGCTGGACACAAGAGACCCAGTACTTC. Protein product: CASSWTQETQYF.

The chain has TRBV27 and TRBJ2-1; TRBD2 matches 8 bases. The CDR3 spans 15 residues. Trimming cost V 3 bases and J 4 bases; bases outside gene matches: 5. CDR1 is MNHEY, CDR2 SMNVEV, per germline (reference sequence). Here the CDR3 reads CASSLASGPYNEQFF. The CDR3, as DNA: TGTGCCAGCAGTTTGGCTAGCGGGCCGTACAATGAGCAGTTCTTC.

This chain connects TRBV10-3 to TRBJ2-7; no reliable D call. The germline CDR1 and CDR2 sequences are ENHRY and SYGVKD. The ends were cut back, 0 bases at V and 6 bases at J, with 6 bases in the middle. The CDR3 is 12 residues long. Here the CDR3 reads CAISESIREQYF. The CDR3 nucleotides read TGTGCCATCAGTGAGTCGATCCGCGAGCAGTACTTC.

V is TRBV7-3 and J is TRBJ1-1; no clear D gene. This CDR3 comprises 17 residues. Germline V gives CDR1 SGHTA, CDR2 FQGTGA. Trimming removed 4 bases at V and 2 bases at J, with 20 bases between. The DNA for the CDR3 is TGTGCCAGCAGCTATCTCCATTCCGGGAGCGGAAACACTGAAGCTTTCTTT. Residues: CASSYLHSGSGNTEAFF.

This rearrangement joins TRBV27 to TRBJ1-3; the D is unclear. The CDR3 runs to 12 residues. The germline V gene has CDR1 MNHEY and CDR2 SMNVEV (reference sequence). V lost 6 bases and J 4 bases, leaving 7 bases between the germline ends. In DNA, the CDR3 is TGTGCCAGCAGGGGGTTCGGAAACACCATATATTTT. Translated: CASRGFGNTIYF.

In this sample, this clone turned up once. V is TRBV4-1 and J is TRBJ1-2; D is perhaps TRBD1 (5 bases). Trimming removed 2 bases at V and 6 bases at J, with 13 bases between. Germline V gene data show CDR1 as MGHRA and CDR2 as YSYEKL. This CDR3 has 14 amino acids. Written as DNA, the CDR3 is TGCGCCAGCAGCCAACGGGGCTCCGCGGATGGCTACACCTTC. Protein sequence: CASSQRGSADGYTF.

The V and J genes are TRBV5-1 and TRBJ2-7, with D perhaps assigned TRBD1 or TRBD2 (5 bases each). Germline CDR1 and CDR2: SGHRS and YFSETQ. The CDR3 totals 19 residues. V shed 4 bases and J shed 3 bases, with 29 bases lying between them. The CDR3 bases are TGCGCCAGCAGCCCCAACCGGGGCCTAGTTCTGGGCGGTGGCTACGAGCAGTACTTC. Encoded protein: CASSPNRGLVLGGGYEQYF. Full variable domain (outside the CDR3, taken from reference TRBV5-1 and TRBJ2-7): KAGVTQTPRYLIKTRGQQVTLSCSPISGHRSVSWYQQTPGQGLQFLFEYFSETQRNKGNFPGRFSGRQFSNSRSEMNVSTLELGDSALYLCASSPNRGLVLGGGYEQYFGPGTRLTVT.

This chain joins TRBV12-5 and TRBJ1-1, with a weak D call TRBD1 (5 bases). In germline, CDR1 is LGHNT, CDR2 FRNRAP. Trimming took off 0 bases at V and 1 base at J, with 12 bases between the two ends. CDR3 length: 16 amino acids. CDR3 residues: CASGLVGRGPNTEAFF. The CDR3 DNA is TGTGCTAGTGGTTTGGTAGGGAGGGGACCGAACACTGAAGCTTTCTTT.

The chain uses TRBV9 and TRBJ2-3; D is undetermined. V shed 4 bases and J shed 0 bases, with 15 bases lying between them. The CDR3 covers 16 residues. Looked up from germline, CDR1 is SGDLS and CDR2 is YYNGEE. The CDR3 reads CASSPRGNPSTDTQYF. CDR3 DNA sequence: TGTGCCAGCAGCCCAAGAGGTAACCCTAGCACAGATACGCAGTATTTT.

This chain links TRBV7-9 with TRBJ1-1; D is perhaps TRBD1 (5 bases). This CDR3 is 14 amino acids long. Germline loops: CDR1 SEHNR, CDR2 FQNEAQ (reference sequence). V shed 6 bases and J shed 5 bases, with 16 bases lying between them. This CDR3 reads CASRPGTGGTEAFF. CDR3 bases: TGTGCCAGCAGACCCGGGACGGGGGGGACTGAAGCTTTCTTT.

This rearrangement joins TRBV10-2 to TRBJ1-4; no clear D gene. V was trimmed by 4 bases and J by 12 bases, leaving 12 bases between them. Per germline, CDR1 WSHSY and CDR2 SAAADI. The CDR3 loop spans 12 amino acids. The CDR3 reads CASSGGGVELFF. CDR3 nucleotide sequence: TGCGCCAGCAGTGGGGGTGGGGTGGAACTGTTTTTT.

This sequence joins TRBV5-1 and TRBJ2-3, with 9 bases lining up with TRBD2. The V gene's germline CDR1 is SGHRS and CDR2 YFSETQ. The V and J ends lost 4 bases and 3 bases, in that order; junction bases with no gene match: 12. The CDR3 length is 17 residues. The CDR3 region is CASSLPIAGVRTDTQYF. In nucleotides, the CDR3 is TGCGCCAGCAGCCTACCCATAGCGGGGGTGCGGACAGATACGCAGTATTTT.

The genes are TRBV25-1 and TRBJ2-3, with TRBD2 identical over 12 bases. The germline V gene encodes CDR1 MGHDK and CDR2 SYGVNS. The CDR3 runs to 15 residues. V gave up 2 bases and J gave up 14 bases; unmatched junction bases: 11. The CDR3 loop is CASSEGLAGPHRSYF. CDR3 bases: TGTGCCAGCAGTGAAGGACTAGCGGGACCACATAGGTCGTATTTT.

This chain uses TRBV25-1 with TRBJ1-1, with TRBD1 matching 7 bases. CDR3 length equals 14 residues. V gave up 2 bases and J gave up 7 bases; unmatched junction bases: 7. The germline gives CDR1 MGHDK, CDR2 SYGVNS. The CDR3 bases are TGTGCCAGCAGTGAACCCGGGACAGCTAATGAAGCTTTCTTT. Its protein product is CASSEPGTANEAFF.

J is TRBJ2-3 and V is TRBV10-3; TRBD2 is a possible D gene (6 bases). The CDR3 spans 15 residues. Germline V lookup: CDR1 ENHRY, CDR2 SYGVKD. V dropped 8 bases and J dropped 0 bases, with 15 bases sitting between them. The CDR3 nucleotides read TGTGCCATCGGGGGACTGATGTCTAGCACAGATACGCAGTATTTT. This encodes CAIGGLMSSTDTQYF.

This chain links TRBV2 with TRBJ2-7; TRBD2 matches at 14 bases. The CDR3 spans 14 residues. The V gene's germline CDR1 is SNHLY and CDR2 FYNNEI. The V and J ends lost 6 bases and 5 bases, in that order; junction bases with no gene match: 3. CDR3 DNA sequence: TGTGCCAGCAGACCGACTAGCGGGAGGGACGAGCAGTACTTC. The encoded protein is CASRPTSGRDEQYF.

This clone occurred once. The chain uses TRBV7-9 and TRBJ2-7, with 8 positions matching TRBD2. The CDR3 runs to 14 residues. From germline, CDR1 is SEHNR and CDR2 FQNEAQ (reference sequence). Losses at the gene ends were 6 bases for V and 3 bases for J; bases not matched to a gene: 7. The CDR3 spells CASRPTGGHYEQYF. For the CDR3, the DNA is TGTGCCAGCAGGCCGACGGGGGGGCACTACGAGCAGTACTTC.

The rearrangement uses TRBV10-1 and TRBJ2-4; 12 bases line up with TRBD2. The junction had 2 bases not matched to a gene; V was cut back by 3 bases and J by 2 bases. Germline CDR1 reads WNHNN; CDR2 reads SYGVQD (reference sequence). This CDR3 has 16 residues. CDR3: CASSELAGGPKNIQYF. The CDR3, as DNA: TGCGCCAGCAGTGAACTAGCGGGGGGACCCAAAAACATTCAGTACTTC.

The chain is built from TRBV6-4 and TRBJ2-2; D gene ambiguous. The CDR3 spans 12 residues. V lost 4 bases and J 3 bases, leaving 3 bases between the germline ends. Germline CDR1 reads MRHNA; CDR2 reads SNTAGT. The chain's CDR3 is CASSADTGELFF. The CDR3 nucleotides are TGTGCCAGCAGTGCGGACACCGGGGAGCTGTTTTTT.

V gene TRBV4-2 combines with J gene TRBJ2-3; D is undetermined. V was cut by 0 bases and J by 11 bases, with 9 bases left in between. CDR3 length: 12 residues. The germline CDR1 and CDR2 sequences are LGHNA and YNFKEQ. CDR3 loop: CASSQDSPVQYF. CDR3 nucleotides: TGTGCCAGCAGCCAAGATAGTCCAGTGCAGTATTTT.

The genes are TRBV19 and TRBJ1-2; 9 bases are shared with TRBD1. V dropped 3 bases and J dropped 8; count of bases not matched to a gene: 10. The germline gives CDR1 LNHDA, CDR2 SQIVND (reference sequence). The CDR3 runs to 15 residues. The CDR3 coding sequence is TGTGCCAGTAGTATTCCCATTCCCGGGACAGGGGGCTACACCTTC. Translation gives CASSIPIPGTGGYTF.

The chain employs TRBV9 and TRBJ1-2; 9 nucleotides match TRBD1. Unmatched junction bases numbered 9, after V lost 5 bases and J lost 7 bases. Germline V gene sequence: CDR1 SGDLS, CDR2 YYNGEE. This CDR3 comprises 14 residues. This CDR3 is CASRRDRGAGGYTF. The CDR3, as DNA: TGTGCCAGCAGGAGAGACAGGGGGGCCGGTGGCTACACCTTC. The whole variable domain, remainder taken from reference TRBV9 and TRBJ1-2, is DSGVTQTPKHLITATGQRVTLRCSPRSGDLSVYWYQQSLDQGLQFLIQYYNGEERAKGNILERFSAQQFPDLHSELNLSSLELGDSALYFCASRRDRGAGGYTFGSGTRLTVV.

The rearrangement joins TRBV10-2 to TRBJ2-1; unclear D gene. The germline gives CDR1 WSHSY, CDR2 SAAADI. With 0 bases removed from V and 1 base from J, the gap between germline ends came to 7 bases. CDR3 length: 15 residues. CDR3 protein: CASSESGVSYNEQFF. The CDR3 coding sequence is TGCGCCAGCAGTGAGTCAGGCGTATCCTACAATGAGCAGTTCTTC.

The gene calls are TRBV2 and TRBJ2-3; D gene unclear. V was trimmed by 6 bases and J by 0 bases, leaving 7 bases between them. This CDR3 region has 13 residues. Germline loops: CDR1 SNHLY, CDR2 FYNNEI. The CDR3 sequence is CASRVDSTDTQYF. The CDR3 DNA reads as TGTGCCAGCAGGGTAGATAGCACAGATACGCAGTATTTT.

The chain uses TRBV5-6 and TRBJ2-7; the D call may be TRBD1 or TRBD2 (6 bases each). The germline V gene has CDR1 SGHDT and CDR2 YYEEEE. V lost 2 bases and J 2 bases, leaving 11 bases between the germline ends. The CDR3 spans 14 residues. Here the CDR3 reads CASSLGGLAYEQYF. The CDR3 DNA sequence: TGTGCCAGCAGCTTAGGGGGACTCGCCTACGAGCAGTACTTC.

The rearrangement links TRBV18 to TRBJ1-4; 8 bases match TRBD1. The J segment lost 2 bases and the V segment lost 3 bases, leaving 2 bases of the junction unmatched. Germline V gives CDR1 KGHSH, CDR2 LQKENI. The CDR3 is 15 residues long. CDR3 DNA sequence: TGTGCCAGCTCACCCAGACAGGGGACTAATGAAAAACTGTTTTTT. It codes for CASSPRQGTNEKLFF.

The chain couples TRBV3-1 (or the pseudogene TRBV3-2) to TRBJ2-5; D is possibly TRBD1 (6 bases). Germline loops: CDR1 LGHDT, CDR2 YNNKEL (reference sequence). V was pared by 0 bases and J by 6 bases, with 11 bases between. The CDR3 contains 14 residues. Here the CDR3 reads CASSQDGGIKTQYF. DNA of the CDR3: TGTGCCAGCAGCCAAGATGGGGGCATAAAGACCCAGTACTTC.

The chain carries TRBV6-5 and TRBJ2-1; weak D call: TRBD2 (5 bases). Germline V gene sequence: CDR1 MNHEY, CDR2 SVGAGI. The CDR3 contains 14 residues. V gave up 5 bases and J gave up 13 bases, with 21 bases separating them. The CDR3 nucleotides are TGTGCCAGCAGTCCCTTAGGGCGGGCGGTTAACCAGTTCTTC. It codes for CASSPLGRAVNQFF.